This entry lists 20 T cell receptor beta chains sequenced from one sample in a study of beta chain features in type 1 diabetes. Investigators reverse transcribed all isolated RNA, so they sequenced expressed TCRB transcripts. Clones were sequenced by immunoSEQ multiplex PCR, and TCRdb holds only the in-frame ones, with some missing. The data hold some 250,000 clones, with 27% observed a single time. Sequenced material: central memory CD4+ T cells from blood. The receptors here all came from a man in his thirties or forties in good health.

The gene calls are TRBV7-2 and TRBJ2-3, with unresolved D. Germline CDR1 SGHTA, CDR2 FQGNSA. The ends were cut back, 6 bases at V and 5 bases at J, with 9 bases in the middle. The CDR3 contains 12 residues. The CDR3 coding sequence is TGTGCCAGCAGTACTAATGGAGATACGCAGTATTTT. Protein sequence: CASSTNGDTQYF.

This sequence joins TRBV25-1 and TRBJ2-1, with TRBD2 matching 8 bases. From germline, CDR1 is MGHDK and CDR2 SYGVNS. J was trimmed by 7 bases and V by 5 bases; bases with no gene match: 7. The CDR3 covers 14 residues. The CDR3 spells CASSKRESRNEQFF. CDR3 coding DNA: TGTGCCAGCAGTAAGCGGGAGTCGAGGAATGAGCAGTTCTTC.

This chain links TRBV6-5 with TRBJ1-1; D remains ambiguous. The CDR3 has 14 residues. V was trimmed by 0 bases and J by 0 bases, leaving 5 bases between them. The germline gives CDR1 MNHEY, CDR2 SVGAGI. CDR3 DNA sequence: TGTGCCAGCAGTTACTCGAGTATGAACACTGAAGCTTTCTTT. Translation: CASSYSSMNTEAFF.

This chain links TRBV28 with TRBJ2-5, with a possible D match to TRBD2 (6 bases). V gave up 3 bases and J gave up 5 bases, with 13 bases separating them. This CDR3 is built from 14 residues. CDR1 and CDR2 (germline): MDHEN, SYDVKM. CDR3 sequence reads: CASSFGGNEETQYF. The CDR3, as DNA: TGTGCCAGCAGTTTTGGGGGGAATGAGGAGACCCAGTACTTC.

The rearrangement links TRBV10-3 to TRBJ2-7; weak D call: TRBD2 (6 bases). The CDR3 has 16 residues. V was shortened by 0 bases and J by 2 bases, with 14 bases between the two germline ends. Germline V gives CDR1 ENHRY, CDR2 SYGVKD. The CDR3 region is CAISESMGGTPYEQYF. The CDR3 nucleotides read TGTGCCATCAGTGAGTCGATGGGCGGGACCCCCTACGAGCAGTACTTC.

The gene calls are TRBV5-6 and TRBJ1-2; D perhaps matches TRBD1 (6 bases). Trimming pared 1 base from V and 8 bases from J, leaving 12 bases between. This CDR3 contains 13 residues. CDR1 and CDR2 (germline): SGHDT, YYEEEE. The CDR3 nucleotides are TGTGCCAGCAGCTTGCCACAGGGAGAGGGCTACACCTTC. It codes for CASSLPQGEGYTF.

The rearrangement joins TRBV4-1 to TRBJ2-7; the D gene could be TRBD1 or TRBD2 (5 bases each). The CDR3 contains 16 residues. The germline V gene has CDR1 MGHRA and CDR2 YSYEKL. The germline V and J ends were trimmed by 3 bases and 2 bases, with 17 bases remaining between them. The CDR3 nucleotides are TGCGCCAGCAGCCAGGGAATTGTTGGGGGAACCTACGAGCAGTACTTC. This translates into CASSQGIVGGTYEQYF.

The chain couples TRBV28 to TRBJ1-3; D is undetermined. Germline CDR1 reads MDHEN; CDR2 reads SYDVKM. V was trimmed by 10 bases and J by 0 bases, leaving 4 bases between them. This CDR3 contains 11 residues. The CDR3 sequence: CATYSGNTIYF. For the CDR3, the DNA is TGTGCCACCTACTCTGGAAACACCATATATTTT.

The gene calls are TRBV9 and TRBJ2-7; no clear D gene. V dropped 0 bases and J dropped 7 bases, with 20 bases sitting between them. Germline CDR1 is SGDLS and CDR2 is YYNGEE. The CDR3 has 16 residues. Written as DNA, the CDR3 is TGTGCCAGCAGCGTAGAGGAAGAAGCACCTCCAAGTGAGCAGTACTTC. Translating it yields CASSVEEEAPPSEQYF.

J is TRBJ2-5 and V is TRBV29-1, with 11 bases lining up with TRBD1. CDR1 SQVTM and CDR2 ANQGSEA come from the germline V gene. The CDR3 consists of 16 residues. Trimming took 5 bases from V and 3 from J; bases not matched to a gene: 11. CDR3 sequence: CSVRQDRGRWKETQYF. CDR3 bases: TGCAGCGTTCGCCAGGACAGGGGGCGATGGAAAGAGACCCAGTACTTC.

The rearrangement links TRBV2 to TRBJ1-5; D uncertain. This CDR3 region has 12 residues. V lost 6 bases to trimming and J lost 7 bases, with 10 bases between them. CDR1 is SNHLY and CDR2 is FYNNEI in the germline V gene. The CDR3 here is CASSHSTQPQHF. DNA of the CDR3: TGTGCCAGCAGCCACAGTACGCAGCCCCAGCATTTT.

This clone was detected a few times. The CDR3 spells CASSRGSEDSPLHF. The CDR3, as DNA: TGTGCCAGCTCACGGGGGTCGGAGGATTCACCCCTCCACTTT. The chain combines TRBV18 with TRBJ1-6, with D possibly being TRBD1 (5 bases). Trimming removed 4 bases at V and 8 bases at J, with 12 bases between. CDR3 length: 14 residues. In germline, CDR1 is KGHSH, CDR2 LQKENI.

The V call is TRBV15, the J call TRBJ2-7, with 10 bases matching TRBD1. V lost 3 bases, J lost 0 bases, and 5 bases stayed unmatched. Germline CDR1 reads LNHNV; CDR2 reads YYDKDF (reference sequence). The CDR3 covers 16 residues. Here the CDR3 DNA reads TGTGCCACCAGCAGCCTGGGACAGGGGTTCTCCTACGAGCAGTACTTC. Translated, it gives CATSSLGQGFSYEQYF.

This clone occurred a few times. The rearrangement joins TRBV28 to TRBJ1-3, with unresolved D. The CDR3 totals 15 residues. Germline V gene lookup returns CDR1 MDHEN and CDR2 SYDVKM. The V end was cut by 3 bases, the J end by 0 bases, with 9 bases between. DNA of the CDR3: TGTGCCAGCAGTTTTATGTCGCTCTCTGGAAACACCATATATTTT. It codes for CASSFMSLSGNTIYF.

In this sample, this clone turned up a few times. The chain employs TRBV5-1 and TRBJ2-1, with D unresolved. The CDR3 has 16 residues. Germline loops: CDR1 SGHRS, CDR2 YFSETQ. Trimming cost V 0 bases and J 4 bases, with 14 bases left between them. The CDR3 sequence: CASSLDPARSYNEQFF. The DNA for the CDR3 is TGCGCCAGCAGCTTGGACCCCGCTCGTAGTTACAATGAGCAGTTCTTC.

V and J are TRBV5-1 and TRBJ2-1, with 11 bases lining up with TRBD2. The CDR3 loop spans 16 amino acids. Losses at the gene ends were 0 bases for V and 5 bases for J; bases not matched to a gene: 4. The germline V gene encodes CDR1 SGHRS and CDR2 YFSETQ. The DNA of the CDR3 is TGCGCCAGCAGCTTGGTGGGGACTAGCGGAAACAATGAGCAGTTCTTC. Amino acids: CASSLVGTSGNNEQFF.

The chain links TRBV19 to TRBJ2-1; 14 bases are a match to TRBD2. Per the germline V gene, CDR1 is LNHDA and CDR2 is SQIVND (reference sequence). V shed 7 bases and J 7 bases; nucleotides not matched to a gene: 6. CDR3 length: 15 residues. As DNA, the CDR3 is TGTGCCAGTAAGGAGACTAGCGGGAGGGTGAATGAGCAGTTCTTC. Encoded protein: CASKETSGRVNEQFF. The whole variable domain, remainder taken from reference TRBV19 and TRBJ2-1, is DGGITQSPKYLFRKEGQNVTLSCEQNLNHDAMYWYRQDPGQGLRLIYYSQIVNDFQKGDIAEGYSVSREKKESFPLTVTSAQKNPTAFYLCASKETSGRVNEQFFGPGTRLTVL.

Comment on this clone: Other DNA variants within this sample encode the same CDR3. This rearrangement joins TRBV5-6 to TRBJ1-4; a possible D gene is TRBD1 (6 bases). Per the germline V gene, CDR1 is SGHDT and CDR2 is YYEEEE. CDR3 size: 14 residues. Trimming removed 1 base at V and 11 bases at J, with 15 bases between. CDR3 nucleotides: TGTGCCAGCAGCTTGACAGGGCTGGGGGAGAAACTGTTTTTT. It specifies CASSLTGLGEKLFF.

The chain uses TRBV5-1 and TRBJ1-1; D is unresolved. The germline V and J ends were trimmed by 2 bases and 0 bases, with 11 bases remaining between them. In germline, CDR1 is SGHRS, CDR2 YFSETQ. The length of the CDR3 is 15 residues. The CDR3 nucleotides are TGCGCCAGCAGCTTCTCCGGAGGGATGAACACTGAAGCTTTCTTT. Amino acids: CASSFSGGMNTEAFF.

The chain employs TRBV6-5 and TRBJ1-2; D is unresolved. Germline loops: CDR1 MNHEY, CDR2 SVGAGI. Trimming stripped 0 bases from V and 4 bases from J, with 6 bases between. This CDR3 is 13 amino acids long. CDR3 sequence reads: CASSYSGSYGYTF. In DNA form, the CDR3 reads TGTGCCAGCAGTTACTCGGGATCCTATGGCTACACCTTC.